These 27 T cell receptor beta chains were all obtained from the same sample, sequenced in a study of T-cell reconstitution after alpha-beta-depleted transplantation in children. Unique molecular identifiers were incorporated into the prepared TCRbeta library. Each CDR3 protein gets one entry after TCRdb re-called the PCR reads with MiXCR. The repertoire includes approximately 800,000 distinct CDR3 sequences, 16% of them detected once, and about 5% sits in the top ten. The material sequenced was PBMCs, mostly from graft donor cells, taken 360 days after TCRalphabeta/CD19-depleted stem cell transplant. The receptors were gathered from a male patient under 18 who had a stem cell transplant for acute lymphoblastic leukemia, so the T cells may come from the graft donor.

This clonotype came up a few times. The chain's CDR3 is CSVADRGRGNTEAFF. The CDR3 region has the DNA TGCAGCGTTGCTGACAGGGGGAGGGGAAACACTGAAGCTTTCTTT. The rearrangement uses TRBV29-1 and TRBJ1-1; TRBD1 agrees at 9 bases. Unmatched junction bases numbered 8, after V lost 4 bases and J lost 2 bases. Germline V CDR1 and CDR2: SQVTM, ANQGSEA. The CDR3 length is 15 residues.

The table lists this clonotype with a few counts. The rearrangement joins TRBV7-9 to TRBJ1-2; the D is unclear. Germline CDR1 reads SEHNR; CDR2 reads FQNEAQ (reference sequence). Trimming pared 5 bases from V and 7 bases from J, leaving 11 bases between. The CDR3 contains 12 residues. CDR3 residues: CASSQDGSGYTF. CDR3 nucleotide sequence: TGTGCCAGCAGCCAAGACGGGTCTGGCTACACCTTC.

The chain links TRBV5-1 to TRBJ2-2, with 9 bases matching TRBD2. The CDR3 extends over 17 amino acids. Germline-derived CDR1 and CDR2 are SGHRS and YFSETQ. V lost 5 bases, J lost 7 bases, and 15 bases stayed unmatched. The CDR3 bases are TGCGCCAGCAGTCCGGGGACTAGCTTTGATCGCAACGGGGAGCTGTTTTTT. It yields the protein CASSPGTSFDRNGELFF.

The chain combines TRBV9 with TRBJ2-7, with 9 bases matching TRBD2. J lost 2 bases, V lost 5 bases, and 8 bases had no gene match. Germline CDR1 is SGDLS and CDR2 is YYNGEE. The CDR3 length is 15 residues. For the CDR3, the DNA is TGTGCCAGCAGTGCCGCCGGGACTAGCCCCTACGAGCAGTACTTC. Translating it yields CASSAAGTSPYEQYF.

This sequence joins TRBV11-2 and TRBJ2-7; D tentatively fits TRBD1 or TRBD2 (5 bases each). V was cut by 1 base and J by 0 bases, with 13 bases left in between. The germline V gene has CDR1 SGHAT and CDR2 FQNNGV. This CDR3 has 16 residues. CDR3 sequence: CASSLAGAESSYEQYF. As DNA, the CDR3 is TGTGCCAGCAGCTTAGCCGGGGCGGAGAGCTCCTACGAGCAGTACTTC.

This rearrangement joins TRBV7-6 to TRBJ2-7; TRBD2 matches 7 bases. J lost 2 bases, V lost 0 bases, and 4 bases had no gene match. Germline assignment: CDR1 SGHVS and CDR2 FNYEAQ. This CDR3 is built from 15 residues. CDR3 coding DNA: TGTGCCAGCAGCTTAGCGGACGGGAGGCCCTACGAGCAGTACTTC. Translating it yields CASSLADGRPYEQYF.

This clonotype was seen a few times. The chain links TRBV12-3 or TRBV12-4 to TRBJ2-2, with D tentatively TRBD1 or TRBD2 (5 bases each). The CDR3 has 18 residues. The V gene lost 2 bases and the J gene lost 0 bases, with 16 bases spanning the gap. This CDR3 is CASSLLGRVGANTGELFF. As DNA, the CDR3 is TGTGCCAGCAGTTTACTTGGAAGGGTGGGGGCGAACACCGGGGAGCTGTTTTTT.

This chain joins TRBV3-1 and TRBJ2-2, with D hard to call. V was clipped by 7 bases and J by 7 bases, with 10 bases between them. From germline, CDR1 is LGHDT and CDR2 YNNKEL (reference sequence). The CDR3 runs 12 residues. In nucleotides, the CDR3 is TGTGCCAGCAACAAAGGAAGCGGGGAGCTGTTTTTT. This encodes CASNKGSGELFF.

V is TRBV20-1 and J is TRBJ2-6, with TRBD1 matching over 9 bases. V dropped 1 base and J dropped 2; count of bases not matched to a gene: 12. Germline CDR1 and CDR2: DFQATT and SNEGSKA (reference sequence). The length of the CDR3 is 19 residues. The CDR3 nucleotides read TGCAGTGCTAGAGCGTTGTTGGACAGGGGTGGAGCTGGGGCCAACGTCCTGACTTTC. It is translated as CSARALLDRGGAGANVLTF.

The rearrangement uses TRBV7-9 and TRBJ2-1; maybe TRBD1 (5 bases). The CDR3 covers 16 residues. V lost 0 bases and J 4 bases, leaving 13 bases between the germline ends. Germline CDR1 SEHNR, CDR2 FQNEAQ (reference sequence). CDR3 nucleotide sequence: TGTGCCAGCAGCTTAGCGTTGACAGACCTATACAATGAGCAGTTCTTC. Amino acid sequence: CASSLALTDLYNEQFF.

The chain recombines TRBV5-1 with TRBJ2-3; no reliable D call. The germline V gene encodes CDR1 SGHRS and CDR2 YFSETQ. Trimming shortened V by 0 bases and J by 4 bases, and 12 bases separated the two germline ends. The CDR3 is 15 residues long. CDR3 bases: TGCGCCAGCAGCTTGGCCAAAGGTGGTCCAGATACGCAGTATTTT. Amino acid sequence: CASSLAKGGPDTQYF. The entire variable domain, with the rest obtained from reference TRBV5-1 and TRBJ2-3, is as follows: KAGVTQTPRYLIKTRGQQVTLSCSPISGHRSVSWYQQTPGQGLQFLFEYFSETQRNKGNFPGRFSGRQFSNSRSEMNVSTLELGDSALYLCASSLAKGGPDTQYFGPGTRLTVL.

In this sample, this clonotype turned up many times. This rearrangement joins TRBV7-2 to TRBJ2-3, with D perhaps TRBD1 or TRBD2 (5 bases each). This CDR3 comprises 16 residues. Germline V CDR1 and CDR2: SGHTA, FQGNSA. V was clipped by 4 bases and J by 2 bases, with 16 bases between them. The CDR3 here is CASSYQRWGFTDTQYF. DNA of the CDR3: TGTGCCAGCAGCTACCAGCGATGGGGGTTCACAGATACGCAGTATTTT.

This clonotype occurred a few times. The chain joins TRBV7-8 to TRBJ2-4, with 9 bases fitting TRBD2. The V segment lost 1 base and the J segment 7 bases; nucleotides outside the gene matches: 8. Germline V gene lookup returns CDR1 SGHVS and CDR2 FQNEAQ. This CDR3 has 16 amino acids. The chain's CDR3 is CASSLDLAGSKNIQYF. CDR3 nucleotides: TGTGCCAGCAGCTTAGACCTAGCGGGAAGTAAGAACATTCAGTACTTC.

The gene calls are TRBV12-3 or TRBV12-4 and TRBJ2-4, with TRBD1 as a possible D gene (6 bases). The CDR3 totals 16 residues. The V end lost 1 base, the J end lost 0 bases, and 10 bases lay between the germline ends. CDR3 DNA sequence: TGTGCCAGCAGTTTAGGACAGGTTTCAGCCAAAAACATTCAGTACTTC. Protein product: CASSLGQVSAKNIQYF.

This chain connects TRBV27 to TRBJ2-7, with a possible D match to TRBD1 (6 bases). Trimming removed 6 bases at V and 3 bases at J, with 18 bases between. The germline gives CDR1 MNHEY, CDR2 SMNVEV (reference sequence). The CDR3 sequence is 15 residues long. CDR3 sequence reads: CASSPLGQQYYEQYF. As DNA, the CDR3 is TGTGCCAGCAGCCCTCTAGGACAGCAGTACTACGAGCAGTACTTC.

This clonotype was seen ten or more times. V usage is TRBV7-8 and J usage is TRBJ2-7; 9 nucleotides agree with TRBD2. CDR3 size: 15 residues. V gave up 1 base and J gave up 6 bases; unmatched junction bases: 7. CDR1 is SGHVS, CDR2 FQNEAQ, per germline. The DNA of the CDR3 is TGTGCCAGCAGCTTAGAAATGCGGGAGGGAACCGAGCAGTACTTC. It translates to CASSLEMREGTEQYF.

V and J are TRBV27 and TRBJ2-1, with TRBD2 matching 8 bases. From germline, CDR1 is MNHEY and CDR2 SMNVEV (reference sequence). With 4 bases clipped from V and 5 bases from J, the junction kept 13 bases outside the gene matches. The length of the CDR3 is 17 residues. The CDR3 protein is CASSWRGGGRYDNEQFF. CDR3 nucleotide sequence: TGTGCCAGCAGTTGGCGCGGCGGGGGGCGATACGACAATGAGCAGTTCTTC.

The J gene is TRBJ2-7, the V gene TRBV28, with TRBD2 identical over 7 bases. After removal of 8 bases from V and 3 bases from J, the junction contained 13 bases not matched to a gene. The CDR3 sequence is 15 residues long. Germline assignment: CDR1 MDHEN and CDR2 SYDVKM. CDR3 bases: TGTGCCAGCGGATACCGGGACTACGACCTCTACGAGCAGTACTTC. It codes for CASGYRDYDLYEQYF. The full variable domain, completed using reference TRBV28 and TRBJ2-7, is DVKVTQSSRYLVKRTGEKVFLECVQDMDHENMFWYRQDPGLGLRLIYFSYDVKMKEKGDIPEGYSVSREKKERFSLILESASTNQTSMYLCASGYRDYDLYEQYFGPGTRLTVT.

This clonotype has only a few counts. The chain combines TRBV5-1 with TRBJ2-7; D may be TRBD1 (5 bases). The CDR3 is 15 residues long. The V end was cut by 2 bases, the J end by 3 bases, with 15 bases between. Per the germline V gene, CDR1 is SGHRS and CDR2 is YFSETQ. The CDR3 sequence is CASSLQALPNYEQYF. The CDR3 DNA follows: TGCGCCAGCAGCTTACAGGCATTGCCTAACTACGAGCAGTACTTC. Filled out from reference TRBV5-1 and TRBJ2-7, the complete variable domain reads KAGVTQTPRYLIKTRGQQVTLSCSPISGHRSVSWYQQTPGQGLQFLFEYFSETQRNKGNFPGRFSGRQFSNSRSEMNVSTLELGDSALYLCASSLQALPNYEQYFGPGTRLTVT.

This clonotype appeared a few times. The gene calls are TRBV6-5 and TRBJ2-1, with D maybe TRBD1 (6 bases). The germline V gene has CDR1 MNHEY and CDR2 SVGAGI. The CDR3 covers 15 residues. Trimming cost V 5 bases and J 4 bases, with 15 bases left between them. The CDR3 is CASSPPSTGYNEQFF. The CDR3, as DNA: TGTGCCAGCAGTCCGCCTAGTACAGGGTACAATGAGCAGTTCTTC.

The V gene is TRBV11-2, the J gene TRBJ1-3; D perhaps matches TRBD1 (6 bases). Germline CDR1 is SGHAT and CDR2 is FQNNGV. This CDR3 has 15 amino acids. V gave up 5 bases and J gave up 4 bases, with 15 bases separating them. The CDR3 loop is CASSLLQGTGNTIYF. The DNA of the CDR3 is TGTGCCAGCAGCCTTCTACAGGGCACAGGAAACACCATATATTTT.

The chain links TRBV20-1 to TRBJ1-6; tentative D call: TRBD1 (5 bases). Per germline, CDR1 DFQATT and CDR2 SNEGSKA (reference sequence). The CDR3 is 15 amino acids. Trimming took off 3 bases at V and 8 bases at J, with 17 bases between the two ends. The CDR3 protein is CSASRVWDQHSPLHF. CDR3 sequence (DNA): TGCAGTGCTAGTCGGGTCTGGGACCAGCATTCACCCCTCCACTTT.

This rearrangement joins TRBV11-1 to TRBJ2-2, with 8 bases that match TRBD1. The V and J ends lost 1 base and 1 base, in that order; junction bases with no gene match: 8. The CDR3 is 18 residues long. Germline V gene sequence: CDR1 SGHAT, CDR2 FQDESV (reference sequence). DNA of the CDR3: TGTGCCAGCAGCTTAGAACGTTTTGGACAGGGGAACACCGGGGAGCTGTTTTTT. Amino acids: CASSLERFGQGNTGELFF. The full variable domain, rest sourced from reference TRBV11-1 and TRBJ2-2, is EAEVAQSPRYKITEKSQAVAFWCDPISGHATLYWYRQILGQGPELLVQFQDESVVDDSQLPKDRFSAERLKGVDSTLKIQPAELGDSAMYLCASSLERFGQGNTGELFFGEGSRLTVL.

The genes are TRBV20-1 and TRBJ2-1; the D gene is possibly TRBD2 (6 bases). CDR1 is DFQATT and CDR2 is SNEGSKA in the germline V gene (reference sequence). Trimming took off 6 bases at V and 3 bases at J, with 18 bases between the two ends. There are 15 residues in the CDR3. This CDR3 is CSAQQGRDLYNEQFF. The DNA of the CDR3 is TGCAGTGCCCAACAAGGGCGGGATCTCTACAATGAGCAGTTCTTC.

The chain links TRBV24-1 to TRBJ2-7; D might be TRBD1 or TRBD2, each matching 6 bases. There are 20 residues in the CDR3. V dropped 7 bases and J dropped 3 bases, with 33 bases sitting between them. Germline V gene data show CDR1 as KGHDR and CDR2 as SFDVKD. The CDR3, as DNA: TGTGCCACCAGCGGGGGCCTCCAATTCGTCAGGGGCCTGAAAGACTACGAGCAGTACTTC. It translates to CATSGGLQFVRGLKDYEQYF.

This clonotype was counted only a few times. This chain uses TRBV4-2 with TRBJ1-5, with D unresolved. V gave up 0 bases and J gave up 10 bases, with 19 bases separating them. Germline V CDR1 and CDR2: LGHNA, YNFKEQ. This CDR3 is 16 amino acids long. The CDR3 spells CASSQESAGRLRPQHF. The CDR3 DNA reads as TGTGCCAGCAGCCAAGAGAGTGCGGGAAGGTTAAGACCCCAGCATTTT.

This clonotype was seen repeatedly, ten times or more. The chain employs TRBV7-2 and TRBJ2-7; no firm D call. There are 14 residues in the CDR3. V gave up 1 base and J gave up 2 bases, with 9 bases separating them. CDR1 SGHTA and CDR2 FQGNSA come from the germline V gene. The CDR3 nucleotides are TGTGCCAGCAGCTTAGTAGCCCTACCCTACGAGCAGTACTTC. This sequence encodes CASSLVALPYEQYF.